This TCR beta chain was profiled in a study of T cell clonality in common variable immunodeficiency. Overall study results and limits: The cause of increased CVID clonality remains unclear without subpopulation sequencing. TCRbeta clonality was increased in CVID versus healthy controls.

This clone was found many times. The antigen remains unidentified. The read stops 3 residues short of the end of the CDR3; the missing end is completed from the germline J gene. The CDR3 has 15 amino acids. Germline V CDR1 and CDR2: SNHLY, FYNNEI. The V segment lost 6 bases and the J segment 0 bases; nucleotides outside the gene matches: 4. CVID and control samples used equivalent genomic DNA input. Libraries were prepared by immunoSEQ multiplex PCR; TCRdb keeps only in-frame clonotypes and omits some of them. This sample has tens of thousands of clones and no singletons, with approximately 5.5% in the ten largest.

The receptor was isolated from a person aged 18 to 75 in good health. The V call is TRBV2, the J call TRBJ2-1; 8 bases are shared with TRBD2. Source material: peripheral blood mononuclear cells. CDR3 DNA (partial): TGTGCCAGCAGCGAAAGCGGGAGCTCCTACAATGAG. This codes for CASSESGSSYNE. The CDR3, in full, reads CASSESGSSYNEQFF.